The 7 T cell receptor beta chains in this list originate from one sample, sequenced in a study of cytotoxic CD8 clonotypes in ibrutinib-treated CLL. Some clones are missing from TCRdb's copy, which holds only in-frame ones; the method was immunoSEQ multiplex PCR. The data show 200,000 to 250,000 clones, 79% seen once. This specimen consisted of PBMCs, obtained after 12 months of ibrutinib treatment. The source of these receptors is a human donor with chronic lymphocytic leukemia.

The rearrangement links TRBV7-9 to TRBJ2-7; D might be TRBD1 or TRBD2, each matching 6 bases. Trimming took off 2 bases at V and 3 bases at J, with 11 bases between the two ends. This CDR3 is 14 amino acids long. The V gene's germline CDR1 is SEHNR and CDR2 FQNEAQ (reference sequence). The CDR3 DNA reads TGTGCCAGCAGCTTATTGGGGGGCAACTACGAGCAGTACTTC. This gives the protein CASSLLGGNYEQYF.

The rearrangement links TRBV5-4 to TRBJ2-7, with TRBD2 matching over 8 bases. V lost 0 bases, J lost 0 bases, and 8 bases stayed unmatched. The CDR3 is made up of 17 amino acids. Looked up from germline, CDR1 is SGHNT and CDR2 is YYREEE (reference sequence). Here the CDR3 reads CASSLGAGAFNSYEQYF. The DNA of the CDR3 is TGTGCCAGCAGCTTGGGAGCGGGAGCTTTTAACTCCTACGAGCAGTACTTC. The full variable domain, with the rest looked up from reference TRBV5-4 and TRBJ2-7, is ETGVTQSPTHLIKTRGQQVTLRCSSQSGHNTVSWYQQALGQGPQFIFQYYREEENGRGNFPPRFSGLQFPNYSSELNVNALELDDSALYLCASSLGAGAFNSYEQYFGPGTRLTVT.

A few counts support this clone. Here the CDR3 DNA reads TGTGCCAGTAGTAACCTCCGCGGCAGGGGTTACGAGCAGTACTTC. This sequence encodes CASSNLRGRGYEQYF. The genes are TRBV19 and TRBJ2-7; D might be TRBD1 (6 bases). Deletions cut 4 bases from V and 4 bases from J, with 17 bases between. The CDR3 spans 15 residues. Germline V gives CDR1 LNHDA, CDR2 SQIVND (reference sequence). Together with reference TRBV19 and TRBJ2-7, the CDR3 gives the full variable domain: DGGITQSPKYLFRKEGQNVTLSCEQNLNHDAMYWYRQDPGQGLRLIYYSQIVNDFQKGDIAEGYSVSREKKESFPLTVTSAQKNPTAFYLCASSNLRGRGYEQYFGPGTRLTVT.

The J gene is TRBJ1-2, the V gene TRBV11-1, with unresolved D. Germline V gene sequence: CDR1 SGHAT, CDR2 FQDESV (reference sequence). CDR3 length: 13 amino acids. V dropped 5 bases and J dropped 1 base, with 8 bases sitting between them. CDR3 residues: CASSREFNYGYTF. The CDR3 nucleotides are TGTGCCAGCAGCCGGGAATTTAACTATGGCTACACCTTC.

The chain is built from TRBV10-1 and TRBJ2-7; D remains unclear. This CDR3 spans 12 amino acids. Trimming shortened V by 5 bases and J by 3 bases, and 8 bases separated the two germline ends. Germline lookup yields CDR1 WNHNN and CDR2 SYGVQD (reference sequence). CDR3 DNA sequence: TGCGCCAGCAGTAACCCCGGCTACGAGCAGTACTTC. It translates to CASSNPGYEQYF.

The rearrangement links TRBV28 to TRBJ1-1, with D hard to call. Germline-derived CDR1 and CDR2 are MDHEN and SYDVKM. CDR3 length equals 13 residues. Trimming removed 5 bases at V and 4 bases at J, with 11 bases between. In DNA form, the CDR3 reads TGTGCCAGCAGTGCGGACTTGCCCACTGAAGCTTTCTTT. Its protein product is CASSADLPTEAFF.

This clone was detected a few times. CDR3 sequence (DNA): TGTGCCAGCTCACCAAGATATGCTAGCGGAGACTCCCAAGAGACCCAGTACTTC. Its translation: CASSPRYASGDSQETQYF. This chain uses TRBV18 with TRBJ2-5, with TRBD2 identical over 7 bases. This CDR3 contains 18 residues. J lost 1 base, V lost 2 bases, and 13 bases had no gene match. Germline V gene data show CDR1 as KGHSH and CDR2 as LQKENI. Based on the CDR3 plus reference TRBV18 and TRBJ2-5, the full variable domain is NAGVMQNPRHLVRRRGQEARLRCSPMKGHSHVYWYRQLPEEGLKFMVYLQKENIIDESGMPKERFSAEFPKEGPSILRIQQVVRGDSAAYFCASSPRYASGDSQETQYFGPGTRLLVL.